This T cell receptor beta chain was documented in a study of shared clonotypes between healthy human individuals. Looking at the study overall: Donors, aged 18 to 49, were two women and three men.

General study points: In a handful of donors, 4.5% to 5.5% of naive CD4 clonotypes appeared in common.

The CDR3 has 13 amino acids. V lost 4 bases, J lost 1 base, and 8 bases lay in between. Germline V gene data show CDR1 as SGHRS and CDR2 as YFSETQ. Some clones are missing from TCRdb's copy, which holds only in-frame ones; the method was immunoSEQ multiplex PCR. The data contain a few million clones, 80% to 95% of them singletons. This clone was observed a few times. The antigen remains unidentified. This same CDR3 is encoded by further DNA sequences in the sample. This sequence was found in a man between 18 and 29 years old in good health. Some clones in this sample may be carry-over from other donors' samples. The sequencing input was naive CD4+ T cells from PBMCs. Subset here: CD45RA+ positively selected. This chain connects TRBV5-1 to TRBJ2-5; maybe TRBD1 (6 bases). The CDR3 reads CASSVDSQETQYF. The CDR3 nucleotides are TGCGCCAGCAGCGTGGACAGCCAAGAGACCCAGTACTTC.